Following are 27 T cell receptor beta chains from one sample sequenced in a study of T cells in Graves' hyperthyroidism and ophthalmopathy. Researchers amplified the TCR beta CDR3 regions from RNA transcripts. When the TCR CDR3 underwent first-round RT-PCR, the HTBI primer set was used. TCRdb passed the multiplex PCR reads through MiXCR, listing each CDR3 protein once. This sample has over 200,000 distinct CDR3 sequences, with roughly 15% found just once. Sequencing used blood. The receptors derive from a woman in her forties with Graves' hyperthyroidism that later progressed to Graves' ophthalmopathy.

This clonotype was counted at least ten times. The rearrangement uses TRBV11-3 and TRBJ2-1, with D possibly being TRBD2 (6 bases). V lost 5 bases and J lost 5, with 16 bases in between. Germline CDR1 is SGHNT and CDR2 is YENEEA. This CDR3 comprises 15 residues. The CDR3 here is CASSPRSGGDNEQFF. The CDR3 DNA sequence: TGTGCCAGCAGCCCCCGTAGCGGCGGGGACAATGAGCAGTTCTTC.

This clonotype was recorded at least ten times. V and J are TRBV27 and TRBJ2-7; TRBD1 or TRBD2 may be the D gene (5 bases each). With 3 bases removed from V and 3 bases from J, the gap between germline ends came to 12 bases. Germline CDR1 and CDR2: MNHEY and SMNVEV (reference sequence). This CDR3 region has 14 residues. The CDR3 sequence is CASSLRGRNYEQYF. CDR3 bases: TGTGCCAGCAGTTTGAGGGGCAGAAACTACGAGCAGTACTTC.

The table lists this clonotype with many counts. The genes are TRBV12-3 or TRBV12-4 and TRBJ2-1, with 9 bases that match TRBD2. J gave up 4 bases and V 5 bases, and 3 bases lay outside the gene matches. This CDR3 is 14 amino acids long. The CDR3 region has the DNA TGTGCCAGCAGTATCCTAGCGGGATACAATGAGCAGTTCTTC. It specifies CASSILAGYNEQFF.

Notes on this clonotype: The CDR3 does not end in the conserved phenylalanine or tryptophan, so this is likely a read error. The DNA is omitted, as the CDR3 cannot be located on it reliably, and the CDR3 follows TCRdb's listing. The genes are TRBV20-1 and TRBJ1-6; no check of the table's D call, TRBD1, against the DNA was made. The CDR3 adds up to 15 amino acids, both ends counted. CDR1 is DFQATT, CDR2 SNEGSKA, per germline (reference sequence). CDR3: CSARAPGREHSPLLL.

This clonotype came up many times. The genes are TRBV4-1 and TRBJ2-5, with 12 nucleotides matching TRBD2. The CDR3 consists of 19 residues. The germline V gene encodes CDR1 MGHRA and CDR2 YSYEKL. Trimming removed 0 bases from V and 0 bases from J; junction bases left unmatched: 8. CDR3 nucleotide sequence: TGCGCCAGCAGCCAAGATGGTATACTAGCGGGAGGTTACCAAGAGACCCAGTACTTC. This codes for CASSQDGILAGGYQETQYF.

This clonotype came up many times. The rearrangement joins TRBV19 to TRBJ1-5, with D possibly being TRBD1 (6 bases). V gave up 3 bases and J gave up 7 bases, with 13 bases separating them. Germline V gene data show CDR1 as LNHDA and CDR2 as SQIVND (reference sequence). The CDR3 covers 14 residues. CDR3 coding DNA: TGTGCCAGTAGTATCTATGGACAGCAACAGCCCCAGCATTTT. It codes for CASSIYGQQQPQHF.

This clonotype was counted at least ten times. The J gene is TRBJ2-1, the V gene TRBV18; 8 bases line up with TRBD2. The CDR3 runs 14 residues. The germline gives CDR1 KGHSH, CDR2 LQKENI. With 3 bases clipped from V and 8 bases from J, the junction kept 6 bases outside the gene matches. The CDR3 nucleotides read TGTGCCAGCTCACCGTCTAGCGGGTGGGATGAGCAGTTCTTC. This translates into CASSPSSGWDEQFF.

To note about this clonotype: A much larger clone differs by one base, so this may be a read error. This chain joins TRBV19 and TRBJ2-7, with TRBD1 matching 7 bases. Germline CDR1 LNHDA, CDR2 SQIVND (reference sequence). V lost 0 bases, J lost 3 bases, and 11 bases stayed unmatched. The CDR3 runs 17 residues. The CDR3, as DNA: TGTGCCAGTAGTATAGATAGAGCTTCTGGACAGGTCTACGAGCAGTACTTC. The encoded protein is CASSIDRASGQVYEQYF.

In its sample, this clonotype was seen many times. The rearrangement uses TRBV28 and TRBJ2-7, with 9 positions matching TRBD2. In germline, CDR1 is MDHEN, CDR2 SYDVKM. The length of the CDR3 is 15 residues. J gave up 7 bases and V 6 bases, and 13 bases lay outside the gene matches. The CDR3 sequence is CASSPQGAGGLEQYF. CDR3 DNA: TGTGCCAGCAGCCCCCAGGGCGCGGGAGGGCTGGAGCAGTACTTC.

This chain uses TRBV28 with TRBJ2-7; possible D gene TRBD1, 6 bases. Germline CDR1 and CDR2: MDHEN and SYDVKM. With 0 bases removed from V and 4 bases from J, the gap between germline ends came to 22 bases. This CDR3 is 18 amino acids long. The CDR3 reads CASSLWGAGRSVWYEQYF. CDR3 coding DNA: TGTGCCAGCAGTTTATGGGGGGCAGGGAGATCTGTGTGGTACGAGCAGTACTTC.

This clonotype was observed a few times. The rearrangement joins TRBV13 to TRBJ2-1, with 9 bases lining up with TRBD1. This CDR3 region has 18 residues. The V and J ends lost 4 bases and 0 bases, in that order; junction bases with no gene match: 10. The germline CDR1 and CDR2 sequences are PRHDT and FYEKMQ (reference sequence). The CDR3 sequence: CASSSGQGTMSSYNEQFF. The CDR3 DNA reads TGTGCCAGCAGCTCGGGACAGGGAACAATGAGCTCCTACAATGAGCAGTTCTTC.

This clonotype was detected a few times. The chain joins TRBV7-9 to TRBJ2-1, with 12 bases aligning to TRBD2. This CDR3 spans 19 amino acids. Losses at the gene ends were 4 bases for V and 1 base for J; bases not matched to a gene: 11. Germline V CDR1 and CDR2: SEHNR, FQNEAQ (reference sequence). The CDR3 nucleotides are TGTGCCAGCAGCTCCCCTAGCGGGAGGGCCTTGGAGTCCTACAATGAGCAGTTCTTC. Its protein product is CASSSPSGRALESYNEQFF.

The sample holds a few counts of this clonotype. The chain uses TRBV19 and TRBJ2-7; D tentatively fits TRBD1 or TRBD2 (6 bases each). With 5 bases removed from V and 5 bases from J, the gap between germline ends came to 16 bases. This CDR3 has 14 amino acids. The germline gives CDR1 LNHDA, CDR2 SQIVND (reference sequence). The CDR3 coding sequence is TGTGCCAGTAGTCTGCGAGGAGGGGACAACGAGCAGTACTTC. Encoded protein: CASSLRGGDNEQYF.

This clonotype was observed many times. The V gene is TRBV5-4, the J gene TRBJ2-7; TRBD2 matches 7 bases. In germline, CDR1 is SGHNT, CDR2 YYREEE (reference sequence). V gave up 0 bases and J gave up 4 bases; unmatched junction bases: 4. The CDR3 runs 14 residues. CDR3 region: CASSLDSGRYEQYF. The CDR3 DNA follows: TGTGCCAGCAGCTTGGATAGCGGGCGTTACGAGCAGTACTTC.

This clonotype was seen at least ten times. V usage is TRBV28 and J usage is TRBJ1-6; weak D call: TRBD1 (5 bases). The CDR3 is made up of 15 amino acids. Trimming removed 2 bases from V and 7 bases from J, with 12 bases in between. The germline gives CDR1 MDHEN, CDR2 SYDVKM. The CDR3 reads CASSLMGLHNSPLHF. The CDR3 region has the DNA TGTGCCAGCAGTTTAATGGGACTTCACAATTCACCCCTCCACTTT.

This clonotype was counted only a few times. The gene calls are TRBV5-1 and TRBJ2-7; no definite D call. Germline lookup yields CDR1 SGHRS and CDR2 YFSETQ. The CDR3 contains 15 residues. V dropped 0 bases and J dropped 7 bases, with 17 bases sitting between them. CDR3 nucleotides: TGCGCCAGCAGCTTGGCGTTGTCTCCATATTGGGAGCAGTACTTC. Its translation: CASSLALSPYWEQYF.

This clonotype showed up many times. J is TRBJ1-6 and V is TRBV6-1; a possible D gene is TRBD1 (5 bases). CDR3 length: 14 residues. Germline V gives CDR1 MNHNS, CDR2 SASEGT. Trimming cost V 5 bases and J 10 bases, with 15 bases left between them. The CDR3, as DNA: TGTGCCAGCAGTTATGGGGGACGGGACTCACCCCTCCACTTT. This gives the protein CASSYGGRDSPLHF.

Ten or more counts support this clonotype. The genes are TRBV18 and TRBJ2-2, with D hard to call. The V gene lost 5 bases and the J gene lost 13 bases, with 17 bases spanning the gap. The CDR3 has 13 amino acids. Germline CDR1 reads KGHSH; CDR2 reads LQKENI. For the CDR3, the DNA is TGTGCCAGCTCAGGAGACAAAGGCTCAGGGCTGTTTTTT. The encoded protein is CASSGDKGSGLFF.

This clonotype was seen a handful of times. V usage is TRBV27 and J usage is TRBJ1-5; D not resolved. Germline lookup yields CDR1 MNHEY and CDR2 SMNVEV (reference sequence). V lost 2 bases and J 3 bases, leaving 11 bases between the germline ends. The CDR3 loop spans 15 amino acids. The CDR3 here is CASSLGGEVNQPQHF. Here the CDR3 DNA reads TGTGCCAGCAGTTTAGGCGGCGAGGTCAATCAGCCCCAGCATTTT.

This clonotype was found many times. The chain links TRBV19 to TRBJ1-5, with TRBD1 as a possible D gene (5 bases). Germline V lookup: CDR1 LNHDA, CDR2 SQIVND (reference sequence). This CDR3 has 17 residues. Between the trimmed V and J ends, which lost 1 base and 0 bases, there was a span of 13 bases. The chain's CDR3 is CASSIGGAPDSNQPQHF. CDR3 DNA: TGTGCCAGTAGTATAGGTGGGGCCCCCGATAGCAATCAGCCCCAGCATTTT.

Worth noting for this clonotype: A much larger clone lies one base from this, so it may be a read error. The chain couples TRBV2 to TRBJ2-1, with 7 bases matching TRBD1. With V trimmed by 10 bases and J by 5 bases, 5 bases remained unmatched. This CDR3 spans 12 amino acids. Germline lookup yields CDR1 SNHLY and CDR2 FYNNEI. CDR3 DNA: TGTGCCATACAGGGGAGAAACAATGAGCAGTTCTTC. Amino acid sequence: CAIQGRNNEQFF.

This clonotype was counted at least ten times. The chain carries TRBV10-3 and TRBJ2-3, with 13 bases fitting TRBD2. Per the germline V gene, CDR1 is ENHRY and CDR2 is SYGVKD. The CDR3 covers 16 residues. J lost 4 bases, V lost 4 bases, and 5 bases had no gene match. The CDR3 protein is CAISGRLAGGPDTQYF. In DNA, the CDR3 is TGTGCCATCAGTGGGCGACTAGCGGGAGGCCCAGATACGCAGTATTTT.

This clonotype was recorded many times. This rearrangement joins TRBV18 to TRBJ1-6, with TRBD1 matching over 7 bases. V lost 6 bases to trimming and J lost 10 bases; unmatched junction nucleotides: 9. The CDR3 runs to 14 residues. Germline assignment: CDR1 KGHSH and CDR2 LQKENI. This CDR3 reads CASSDDREHSPLHF. The CDR3 DNA follows: TGTGCCAGCTCGGACGACAGGGAACACTCACCCCTCCACTTT.

This clonotype was found many times. V is TRBV2 and J is TRBJ2-3, with D unclear. Trimming removed 2 bases at V and 0 bases at J, with 9 bases between. The CDR3 extends over 15 amino acids. The germline gives CDR1 SNHLY, CDR2 FYNNEI. The CDR3 is CASSEWAASTDTQYF. In DNA form, the CDR3 reads TGTGCCAGCAGTGAATGGGCGGCTAGCACAGATACGCAGTATTTT.

The CDR3 nucleotides are TGCAGTGCTAGATATAGGGGAAGGACCTACGAGCAGTACTTC. This translates into CSARYRGRTYEQYF. The chain couples TRBV20-1 to TRBJ2-7, with D maybe TRBD1 (5 bases). CDR1 DFQATT and CDR2 SNEGSKA come from the germline V gene (reference sequence). CDR3 length: 14 residues. Trimming stripped 2 bases from V and 2 bases from J, with 13 bases between.

This clonotype was picked up many times. This chain links TRBV27 with TRBJ2-7, with 7 positions matching TRBD1. The CDR3 runs to 17 residues. J gave up 4 bases and V 5 bases, and 17 bases lay outside the gene matches. Germline loops: CDR1 MNHEY, CDR2 SMNVEV (reference sequence). CDR3 nucleotides: TGTGCCAGCAGTCCCCAGGGGGAGATTAATAAAGGATACGAGCAGTACTTC. Protein product: CASSPQGEINKGYEQYF.

V is TRBV2 and J is TRBJ1-1, with no clear D. Per germline, CDR1 SNHLY and CDR2 FYNNEI. This CDR3 comprises 14 residues. The V end was cut by 9 bases, the J end by 4 bases, with 18 bases between. CDR3 region: CARPFAERTTEAFF. The DNA of the CDR3 is TGTGCCAGACCCTTCGCGGAGAGGACCACTGAAGCTTTCTTT.